Presented here are 9 T cell receptor beta chains from one specimen sequenced in a study of T cells in Graves' hyperthyroidism and ophthalmopathy. Using RNA transcripts as the source, TCR beta CDR3 regions were amplified. The TCR CDR3 was amplified in a first-round RT-PCR using the HTBI primer set. TCRdb reprocessed the multiplex PCR reads with MiXCR, giving one entry per CDR3 protein. Among about 360,000 distinct CDR3 sequences listed, approximately 15% were seen once. The sample comprised blood. The source of these receptors is a young man with Graves' hyperthyroidism that later progressed to Graves' ophthalmopathy.

The chain has TRBV7-8 and TRBJ2-1; D is tentatively TRBD1 or TRBD2 (5 bases each). The V gene's germline CDR1 is SGHVS and CDR2 FQNEAQ. V gave up 0 bases and J gave up 3 bases, with 6 bases separating them. This CDR3 spans 14 amino acids. The CDR3 reads CASSLAGDYNEQFF. In DNA, the CDR3 is TGTGCCAGCAGCTTAGCGGGGGACTACAATGAGCAGTTCTTC.

The genes are TRBV5-1 and TRBJ2-5; 10 bases line up with TRBD1. CDR3 length: 15 residues. J was trimmed by 5 bases and V by 9 bases; bases with no gene match: 13. Germline V CDR1 and CDR2: SGHRS, YFSETQ. CDR3 sequence: CATRVGQGERETQYF. CDR3 sequence (DNA): TGCGCCACCCGAGTCGGACAGGGGGAAAGGGAGACCCAGTACTTC.

This clonotype was picked up a small number of times. The chain recombines TRBV4-1 with TRBJ2-1, with 8 positions matching TRBD1. This CDR3 contains 13 residues. Germline CDR1 is MGHRA and CDR2 is YSYEKL. After removal of 2 bases from V and 7 bases from J, the junction contained 1 base not matched to a gene. The chain's CDR3 is CASSQYRGNEQFF. CDR3 in DNA: TGCGCCAGCAGCCAATACAGGGGGAATGAGCAGTTCTTC.

This clonotype has ten or more counts. The chain combines TRBV7-7 with TRBJ2-5; TRBD1 agrees at 7 bases. The V and J ends lost 5 bases and 4 bases, in that order; junction bases with no gene match: 7. The CDR3 is made up of 14 amino acids. Germline CDR1 reads SSHAT; CDR2 reads FNYEAQ (reference sequence). CDR3 DNA sequence: TGTGCCAGCAGCCCCCAAAACAGGGGAGAGACCCAGTACTTC. It specifies CASSPQNRGETQYF.

This clonotype was seen a few times. V usage is TRBV3-1 and J usage is TRBJ2-3; TRBD2 matches at 10 bases. The CDR3 totals 17 residues. V shed 3 bases and J 8 bases; nucleotides not matched to a gene: 14. Germline V CDR1 and CDR2: LGHDT, YNNKEL (reference sequence). For the CDR3, the DNA is TGTGCCAGCAGCCAGCCCCTAGCGGGGGAACCCTTAGGTACGCAGTATTTT. This codes for CASSQPLAGEPLGTQYF.

The chain combines TRBV4-1 with TRBJ1-5; possible D gene TRBD1, 6 bases. Germline CDR1 reads MGHRA; CDR2 reads YSYEKL. Trimming stripped 1 base from V and 0 bases from J, with 7 bases between. The CDR3 totals 15 residues. CDR3 sequence: CASSQVGGSNQPQHF. The DNA of the CDR3 is TGCGCCAGCAGCCAAGTAGGGGGTAGCAATCAGCCCCAGCATTTT.

The rearrangement joins TRBV6-1 to TRBJ2-7, with 7 bases identical to TRBD1. Trimming cost V 8 bases and J 1 base; bases outside gene matches: 11. This CDR3 region has 15 residues. In germline, CDR1 is MNHNS, CDR2 SASEGT. CDR3 sequence: CASATSGTVSYEQYF. The CDR3 DNA reads TGTGCCAGCGCAACTTCCGGGACAGTATCCTACGAGCAGTACTTC.

In its sample, this clonotype was seen many times. V and J are TRBV5-5 and TRBJ1-1; D unresolved. This CDR3 has 12 residues. Germline CDR1 and CDR2: SGHKS and YYEKEE (reference sequence). The V end lost 0 bases, the J end lost 6 bases, and 6 bases lay between the germline ends. CDR3 loop: CASSLEKAEAFF. CDR3 bases: TGTGCCAGCAGCTTGGAGAAGGCTGAAGCTTTCTTT.

At least ten counts were recorded for this clonotype. The DNA of the CDR3 is TGTGCCAGCAGGGGGGGCAGCGGGGGGGCGACAGATACGCAGTATTTT. Protein sequence: CASRGGSGGATDTQYF. The V call is TRBV2, the J call TRBJ2-3, with 10 bases identical to TRBD2. V shed 6 bases and J 3 bases; nucleotides not matched to a gene: 9. Germline assignment: CDR1 SNHLY and CDR2 FYNNEI. The CDR3 runs 16 residues.